This TCR beta chain was captured in a study of persistence of HIV-infected CD4 T cells. This clone was observed once. The antigen is not known. Germline V gene lookup returns CDR1 MGHRA and CDR2 YSYEKL. There are 16 residues in the CDR3. Trimming took off 2 bases at V and 0 bases at J, with 10 bases between the two ends. Stimulation used approximately 9.5 ug/mL lysate from CMV-infected fibroblasts. CD40L/CD69 double-negative CD45RO-high memory CD4+ T cells were collected. Donors were HIV-1-infected adults who began suppressive ART during chronic infection. A roughly 17-hour stimulation of CD8-depleted PBMCs used anti-CD28/CD49d costimulation, CD40-blocking antibody and enfuvirtide. Whole-study findings and limits: Degenerate expanded CDR3beta sequences were enriched among CMV- and Gag-responding cells. Compared with CD3/CD28-stimulated cells, CMV- and Gag-responding cells showed lower TCRbeta richness.

The immunoSEQ assay was version 4, run in survey mode. The table came from immunoSEQ multiplex PCR; TCRdb's copy has only in-frame clones and leaves some out. The sample records around 28,000 clones, roughly 78% being singletons. The chain carries TRBV4-1 and TRBJ2-2; D is perhaps TRBD1 (6 bases). The sequenced sample was CD4+ T cells sorted from PBMCs after 18-hour stimulation, obtained from a patient who received antiretroviral therapy. The sequence was collected from an adult man with HIV who was CMV-seropositive. The DNA for the CDR3 is TGCGCCAGCAGCCAACTTAGGGACACGAACACCGGGGAGCTGTTTTTT. Encoded protein: CASSQLRDTNTGELFF.